These 11 T cell receptor beta chains share one sample of origin, sequenced in a study of blood T cells in healthy people across ages. Sample-barcoded 5' priming and a J-beta primer mix drove a second PCR of roughly 7 to 11 cycles. One entry per CDR3 protein, called by TCRdb with MiXCR from the 5' RACE reads. Of 1.2 million to 1.5 million distinct CDR3 sequences in the sample, around 39% were seen once. Source material: blood. The receptors stem from a young woman in good health.

The chain couples TRBV28 to TRBJ2-5; 8 bases fit TRBD1. The CDR3 runs 13 residues. The germline V gene has CDR1 MDHEN and CDR2 SYDVKM. V lost 8 bases, J lost 5 bases, and 7 bases stayed unmatched. Here the CDR3 DNA reads TGTGCCAGCGGGCCAGGGGGCGACGAGACCCAGTACTTC. As protein: CASGPGGDETQYF.

This clonotype was counted a few times. The chain uses TRBV10-3 and TRBJ2-1, with no clear D. The CDR3 spans 17 residues. V was clipped by 3 bases and J by 0 bases, with 15 bases between them. CDR1 is ENHRY, CDR2 SYGVKD, per germline. The CDR3 DNA is TGTGCCATCAGTGACGTCATCGCGGCTAGCTCCTACAATGAGCAGTTCTTC. The encoded protein is CAISDVIAASSYNEQFF.

This clonotype was observed a handful of times. The chain employs TRBV20-1 and TRBJ2-1, with 8 bases lining up with TRBD1. With 6 bases clipped from V and 6 bases from J, the junction kept 7 bases outside the gene matches. CDR3 length: 13 residues. CDR1 and CDR2 from the germline V gene are DFQATT and SNEGSKA (reference sequence). The CDR3, as DNA: TGCAGTGCCGACCAGGGGGCGCGCAATGAGCAGTTCTTC. This encodes CSADQGARNEQFF.

This chain joins TRBV18 and TRBJ1-1; TRBD1 agrees at 7 bases. Germline-derived CDR1 and CDR2 are KGHSH and LQKENI. V lost 8 bases to trimming and J lost 0 bases; unmatched junction nucleotides: 9. The CDR3 sequence is 15 residues long. The CDR3 here is CASQPTGTMNTEAFF. The CDR3 coding sequence is TGTGCCAGCCAACCGACAGGGACCATGAACACTGAAGCTTTCTTT.

V usage is TRBV27 and J usage is TRBJ2-7; D not certain. The V gene's germline CDR1 is MNHEY and CDR2 SMNVEV (reference sequence). The V end lost 5 bases, the J end lost 3 bases, and 14 bases lay between the germline ends. The length of the CDR3 is 14 residues. Here the CDR3 DNA reads TGTGCCAGCAGTACCCCCCCGGCAGTCTACGAGCAGTACTTC. This gives the protein CASSTPPAVYEQYF.

The V call is TRBV6-5, the J call TRBJ2-3; D ambiguous. The CDR3 extends over 14 amino acids. The V gene lost 7 bases and the J gene lost 0 bases, with 11 bases spanning the gap. Germline CDR1 and CDR2: MNHEY and SVGAGI. CDR3 bases: TGTGCCAGCAAATCCGGATATAGCACAGATACGCAGTATTTT. Translating gives CASKSGYSTDTQYF.

This clonotype was seen only a few times. V usage is TRBV2 and J usage is TRBJ1-2; D possibly corresponds to TRBD1 (6 bases). Per the germline V gene, CDR1 is SNHLY and CDR2 is FYNNEI. V lost 4 bases and J 3 bases, leaving 9 bases between the germline ends. CDR3 length: 13 amino acids. DNA for the CDR3: TGTGCCAGCAGTGCTAGGGGGGACTATGGCTACACCTTC. This codes for CASSARGDYGYTF.

The CDR3 loop reads CASRTTGGNQPQHF. In DNA form, the CDR3 reads TGCGCCAGCAGGACAACAGGGGGCAATCAGCCCCAGCATTTT. The chain joins TRBV10-2 to TRBJ1-5, with 7 positions matching TRBD1. J gave up 2 bases and V 6 bases, and 4 bases lay outside the gene matches. Germline values: CDR1 WSHSY, CDR2 SAAADI. The CDR3 runs to 14 residues.

The DNA for the CDR3 is TGTGCCACCTCACGCGGGGGAATTAAAGAGACCCAGTACTTC. Its translation is CATSRGGIKETQYF. The gene calls are TRBV15 and TRBJ2-5; TRBD2 matches 7 bases. CDR1 is LNHNV and CDR2 is YYDKDF in the germline V gene (reference sequence). With 8 bases clipped from V and 3 bases from J, the junction kept 9 bases outside the gene matches. The CDR3 extends over 14 amino acids.

CDR3 region: CASSELGGGADTQYF. CDR3 sequence (DNA): TGTGCCAGCAGCGAACTGGGCGGGGGGGCCGATACGCAGTATTTT. The rearrangement joins TRBV9 to TRBJ2-3; the match to TRBD2 covers 9 bases. The CDR3 extends over 15 amino acids. V trimming: 3 bases; J trimming: 6 bases; junction bases outside the gene matches: 8. Germline assignment: CDR1 SGDLS and CDR2 YYNGEE. The variable domain in full, with the rest retrieved from reference TRBV9 and TRBJ2-3, is DSGVTQTPKHLITATGQRVTLRCSPRSGDLSVYWYQQSLDQGLQFLIQYYNGEERAKGNILERFSAQQFPDLHSELNLSSLELGDSALYFCASSELGGGADTQYFGPGTRLTVL.

This clonotype was counted a few times. This sequence joins TRBV24-1 and TRBJ2-5, with a weak D call TRBD2 (5 bases). The J call could be wrong; TRBJ2-7 is a better fit for the DNA end. Germline V gene data show CDR1 as KGHDR and CDR2 as SFDVKD. The CDR3 consists of 14 residues. The CDR3 sequence is CATSEGSGSYEQYF. The CDR3 DNA reads TGTGCCACCAGTGAAGGGAGTGGGAGCTACGAGCAGTACTTC.